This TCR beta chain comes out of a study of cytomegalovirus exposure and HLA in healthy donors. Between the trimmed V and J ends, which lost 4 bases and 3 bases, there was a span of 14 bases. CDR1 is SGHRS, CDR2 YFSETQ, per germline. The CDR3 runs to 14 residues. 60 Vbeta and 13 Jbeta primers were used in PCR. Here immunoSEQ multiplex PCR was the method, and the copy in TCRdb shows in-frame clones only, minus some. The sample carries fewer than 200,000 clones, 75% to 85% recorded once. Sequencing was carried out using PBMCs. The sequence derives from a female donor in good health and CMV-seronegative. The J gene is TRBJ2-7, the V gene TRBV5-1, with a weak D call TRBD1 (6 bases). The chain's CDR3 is CASSPLGAHYEQYF. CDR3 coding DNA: TGCGCCAGCAGCCCCCTGGGGGCCCACTACGAGCAGTACTTC.